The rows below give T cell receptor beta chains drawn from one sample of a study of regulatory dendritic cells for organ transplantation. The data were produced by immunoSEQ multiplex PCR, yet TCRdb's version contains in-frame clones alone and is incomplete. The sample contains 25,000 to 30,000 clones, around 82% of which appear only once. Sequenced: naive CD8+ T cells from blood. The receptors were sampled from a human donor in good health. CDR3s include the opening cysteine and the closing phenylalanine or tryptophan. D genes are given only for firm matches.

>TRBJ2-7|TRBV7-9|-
CASSLQTQGNYEQYF
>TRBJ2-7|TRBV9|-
CASSNGQGGYEQYF
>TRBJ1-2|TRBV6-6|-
CASTNSPDGYTF
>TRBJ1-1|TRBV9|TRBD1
CASSPRDRGVRTEAFF
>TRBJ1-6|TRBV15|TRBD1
CATRTQGAYNSPLHF
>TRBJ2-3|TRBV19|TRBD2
CASSILAGGTITDTQYF
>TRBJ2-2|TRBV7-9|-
CASSLESGLTGELFF
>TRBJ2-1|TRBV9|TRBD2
CASSVTGGAQFEQFF
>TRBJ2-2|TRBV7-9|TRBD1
CASSRRQGATGELFF
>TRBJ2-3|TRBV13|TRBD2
CASQGGGALDTQYF
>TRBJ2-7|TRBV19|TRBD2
CASSMVMRGYAYEQYF
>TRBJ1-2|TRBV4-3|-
CASSQDHTDYGYTF
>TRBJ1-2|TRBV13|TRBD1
CASSPPDRGLYGYTF
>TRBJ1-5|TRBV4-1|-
CASSQGGGPPRSNQPQHF
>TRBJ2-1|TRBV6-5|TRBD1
CASTRDRGNEQFF
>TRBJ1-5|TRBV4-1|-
CASSQGARGNQPQHF
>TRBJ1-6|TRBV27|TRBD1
CASSLLDRGLNNSPLHF
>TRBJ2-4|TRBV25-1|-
CASSELEGSRNIQYF
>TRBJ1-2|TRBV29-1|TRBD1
CSVETGANYGYTF
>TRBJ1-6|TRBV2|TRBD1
CASSEGRTGGSPLHF
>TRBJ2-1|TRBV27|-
CASTPFGGGSSYNEQFF
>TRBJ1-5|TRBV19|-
CASSIEGIQPQHF
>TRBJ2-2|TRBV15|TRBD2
CATSRVLGRSGATGELFF
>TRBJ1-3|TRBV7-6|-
CASSLSGRRNTIYF
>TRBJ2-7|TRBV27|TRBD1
CASAPGGSYEQYF
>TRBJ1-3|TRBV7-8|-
CASSFDRAGNTIYF
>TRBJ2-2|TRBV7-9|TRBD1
CASSLAWQGVGELFF
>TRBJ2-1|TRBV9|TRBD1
CASSATGTGVYNEQFF
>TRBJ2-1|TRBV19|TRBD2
CASSKTSGAYNEQFF
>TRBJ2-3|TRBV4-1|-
CASSQIRVDTQYF
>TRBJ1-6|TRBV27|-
CASSETTYSPLHF
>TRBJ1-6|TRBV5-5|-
CASSLGHGNSPLHF
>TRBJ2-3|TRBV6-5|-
CASSYGPLNTQYF
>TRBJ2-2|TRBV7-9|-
CASSTILVIAGELFF
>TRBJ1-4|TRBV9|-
CASSPSGLREREKLFF
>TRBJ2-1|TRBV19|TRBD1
CASSTGTGVSYNEQFF
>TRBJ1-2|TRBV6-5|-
CASSYSPGDSNYGYTF